Below are 17 T cell receptor beta chains sequenced from a single sample in a study of shared clonotypes between healthy human individuals. Libraries were prepared by immunoSEQ multiplex PCR; TCRdb keeps only in-frame clonotypes and omits some of them. The sample holds roughly 2.4 million clones, under 97% seen once. Sequencing was performed on naive CD4+ T cells sorted from blood. Subset noted: CD45RA+ positively selected. The origin of the receptors is a man younger than 35 in good health.

The rearrangement uses TRBV10-3 and TRBJ2-3; 10 bases are a match to TRBD2. V was pared by 2 bases and J by 2 bases, with 4 bases of the junction left unmatched. CDR1 is ENHRY and CDR2 is SYGVKD in the germline V gene. This CDR3 region has 16 residues. CDR3: CAISESLAGVTDTQYF. The CDR3 nucleotides are TGTGCCATCAGTGAGAGCCTAGCGGGGGTCACAGATACGCAGTATTTT.

This chain links TRBV7-2 with TRBJ2-7; D may be TRBD2 (5 bases). V was clipped by 4 bases and J by 6 bases, with 19 bases between them. Germline V gives CDR1 SGHTA, CDR2 FQGNSA. This CDR3 is built from 15 residues. DNA for the CDR3: TGTGCCAGCAGCTCCCGGGGAGATAACGAGAGCGAGCAGTACTTC. It codes for CASSSRGDNESEQYF.

This sequence joins TRBV20-1 and TRBJ2-4; D is unclear. Germline V gives CDR1 DFQATT, CDR2 SNEGSKA (reference sequence). The CDR3 has 11 residues. V lost 3 bases and J 6 bases, leaving 6 bases between the germline ends. The CDR3 sequence is CSARVGNIQYF. The CDR3 nucleotides are TGCAGTGCTAGGGTAGGAAACATTCAGTACTTC.

The chain has TRBV18 and TRBJ1-1; D is ambiguous. This CDR3 spans 13 amino acids. V gave up 3 bases and J gave up 5 bases, with 10 bases separating them. Germline V CDR1 and CDR2: KGHSH, LQKENI. The DNA of the CDR3 is TGTGCCAGCTCACCTTTGGCTTCAACTGAAGCTTTCTTT. This encodes CASSPLASTEAFF.

Comments on this clone: This sample includes further DNA sequences coding for the same CDR3. CDR3 nucleotide sequence: TGTGCCTGGAGTGTACCCCAGAACACTGAAGCTTTCTTT. This translates into CAWSVPQNTEAFF. The rearrangement joins TRBV30 to TRBJ1-1; no definite D call. Germline V gives CDR1 GTSNPN, CDR2 SVGIG (reference sequence). The CDR3 is 13 residues long. Trimming stripped 0 bases from V and 1 base from J, with 6 bases between.

J is TRBJ2-7 and V is TRBV9, with 13 bases identical to TRBD2. Per the germline V gene, CDR1 is SGDLS and CDR2 is YYNGEE. Trimming cost V 6 bases and J 2 bases; bases outside gene matches: 8. The CDR3 runs to 16 residues. The CDR3 sequence is CASNPQGTSGAYEQYF. CDR3 DNA sequence: TGTGCCAGCAACCCTCAAGGGACTAGCGGGGCCTACGAGCAGTACTTC.

The J gene is TRBJ2-1, the V gene TRBV27, with D possibly TRBD1 on 6 matching bases. The germline V gene has CDR1 MNHEY and CDR2 SMNVEV (reference sequence). V lost 6 bases and J lost 9, with 21 bases in between. The CDR3 extends over 15 amino acids. CDR3 protein: CASRRTVIGGGEQFF. CDR3 sequence (DNA): TGTGCCAGCAGACGGACAGTGATTGGGGGTGGTGAGCAGTTCTTC.

This chain links TRBV12-5 with TRBJ1-1; D call uncertain. Germline V gene lookup returns CDR1 LGHNT and CDR2 FRNRAP. This CDR3 has 15 residues. The germline V and J ends were trimmed by 2 bases and 1 base, with 11 bases remaining between them. This CDR3 is CASGLRRAENTEAFF. CDR3 coding DNA: TGTGCTAGTGGTTTGCGACGGGCGGAGAACACTGAAGCTTTCTTT.

J is TRBJ1-4 and V is TRBV28; D unclear. Germline CDR1 reads MDHEN; CDR2 reads SYDVKM. This CDR3 has 15 amino acids. Between the trimmed V and J ends, which lost 5 bases and 0 bases, there was a span of 10 bases. The CDR3 loop reads CASSERVATNEKLFF. The CDR3 region has the DNA TGTGCCAGCAGTGAACGGGTTGCAACTAATGAAAAACTGTTTTTT.

V and J are TRBV5-1 and TRBJ2-3; D might be TRBD2 (5 bases). Germline V gives CDR1 SGHRS, CDR2 YFSETQ. Trimming took 0 bases from V and 5 from J, leaving 16 bases between them. The CDR3 sequence is 16 residues long. CDR3 nucleotides: TGCGCCAGCAGCTTGGCGACGACGGGCGCGGGAGATACGCAGTATTTT. This translates into CASSLATTGAGDTQYF.

CDR3 sequence reads: CASSFSPTGSGNTIYF. The CDR3 DNA is TGTGCCAGCAGCTTTTCACCTACAGGGAGTGGAAACACCATATATTTT. This chain joins TRBV7-2 and TRBJ1-3; weak D call: TRBD1 (6 bases). This CDR3 is built from 16 residues. Germline-derived CDR1 and CDR2 are SGHTA and FQGNSA. Trimming took 3 bases from V and 3 from J, leaving 15 bases between them.

The chain recombines TRBV10-3 with TRBJ1-1; no clear D. Germline V gene sequence: CDR1 ENHRY, CDR2 SYGVKD. The CDR3 loop spans 13 amino acids. Trimming removed 10 bases from V and 1 base from J, with 13 bases in between. CDR3 nucleotide sequence: TGTGCCACCACCGGGCCGCCGAACACTGAAGCTTTCTTT. This translates into CATTGPPNTEAFF.

V usage is TRBV6-5 and J usage is TRBJ2-3; 12 bases map to TRBD2. The germline gives CDR1 MNHEY, CDR2 SVGAGI. The CDR3 loop spans 15 amino acids. The V gene end was trimmed by 4 bases and the J gene end by 9 bases; junction bases not matched to a gene: 8. The CDR3 DNA follows: TGTGCCAGCAGTTCCACCGGGACTAGCGGGCGGACGCAGTATTTT. As protein: CASSSTGTSGRTQYF.

The gene calls are TRBV27 and TRBJ1-1, with 12 bases aligning to TRBD1. The CDR3 contains 14 residues. Germline CDR1 is MNHEY and CDR2 is SMNVEV (reference sequence). After removal of 9 bases from V and 4 bases from J, the junction contained 6 bases not matched to a gene. CDR3 nucleotide sequence: TGTGCCAGTCCGGGACAGGGGGCTCGCACTGAAGCTTTCTTT. This encodes CASPGQGARTEAFF.

The chain carries TRBV5-1 and TRBJ2-5, with 8 bases fitting TRBD1. The CDR3 length is 14 residues. The V and J ends lost 4 bases and 5 bases, in that order; junction bases with no gene match: 7. Germline V gives CDR1 SGHRS, CDR2 YFSETQ. The CDR3 region is CASSTTGGGETQYF. In nucleotides, the CDR3 is TGCGCCAGCAGCACCACAGGGGGTGGGGAGACCCAGTACTTC.

V and J are TRBV2 and TRBJ2-3, with 9 bases lining up with TRBD1. The CDR3 runs to 15 residues. CDR1 is SNHLY, CDR2 FYNNEI, per germline. After removal of 6 bases from V and 3 bases from J, the junction contained 7 bases not matched to a gene. The CDR3 region is CASSPGQGGTDTQYF. CDR3 DNA sequence: TGTGCCAGCAGCCCGGGACAGGGTGGAACAGATACGCAGTATTTT.

V usage is TRBV5-8 and J usage is TRBJ2-7; 8 bases agree with TRBD1. Germline V gene lookup returns CDR1 SGHTS and CDR2 YDEGEE. The V and J ends lost 2 bases and 12 bases, in that order; junction bases with no gene match: 13. CDR3 length equals 14 residues. CDR3 region: CASSLRDRGRNGYF. The CDR3 DNA is TGTGCCAGCAGCTTACGAGACAGGGGCCGCAATGGGTACTTC.